This T cell receptor beta chain comes out of a study of T-cell reconstitution after alpha-beta-depleted transplantation in children. This clonotype has only a few counts. J was trimmed by 4 bases and V by 0 bases; bases with no gene match: 4. The CDR3 spans 15 residues. CDR1 and CDR2 from the germline V gene are SGHNT and YYREEE (reference sequence). This sample's TCRbeta library carried unique molecular identifier barcodes. TCRdb re-derived calls from the PCR reads in MiXCR, one entry per CDR3 protein. This table holds under 450,000 distinct CDR3 sequences, roughly 15% found once. The input for sequencing was PBMCs, taken from the stem cell graft. The origin of this receptor is a human donor who donated a stem cell graft to a child with Fanconi anemia. The V gene is TRBV5-4, the J gene TRBJ1-5, with TRBD1 identical over 7 bases. CDR3 residues: CASSLEPGGNQPQHF. CDR3 in DNA: TGTGCCAGCAGCTTGGAGCCAGGGGGGAATCAGCCCCAGCATTTT.